Listed here are 27 T cell receptor beta chains from one sample, sequenced in a study of CD8 T cells in Susac syndrome (dated 2019 in TCRdb). The library was prepared using the immunoSEQ multiplex PCR assay. RNA was extracted using the RNeasy kit, and roughly 0.5 to 1 ug of the RNA was reverse transcribed with random hexamers. The public sequencing data were trimmed at Q25 with fastp and processed into clonotypes with MiXCR by TCRdb, which kept only in-frame beta chains. Rows merge per CDR3 protein into single entries with the most common DNA and genes. The table for this sample lists 150,000 to 160,000 distinct CDR3 sequences; 90% to 95% of them were counted only once. Of the sample, 0.16% is held by the ten largest clones. The sequenced material came from CD4+ T cells from PBMCs. Every receptor here comes from a human donor with Susac syndrome.

This clonotype has just one count. The rearrangement joins TRBV7-2 to TRBJ1-5; 9 bases map to TRBD1. Trimming at V came to 2 bases and at J to 1 base, leaving 9 bases not matched to a gene. The CDR3 covers 18 residues. Germline V lookup: CDR1 SGHTA, CDR2 FQGNSA. The CDR3 nucleotides are TGTGCCAGCAGCTTACGGACAGGGGTCGGGGTAAGCAATCAGCCCCAGCATTTT. Its protein product is CASSLRTGVGVSNQPQHF.

The V call is TRBV7-2, the J call TRBJ2-7; D might be TRBD1 or TRBD2, each matching 5 bases. Germline V CDR1 and CDR2: SGHTA, FQGNSA. The CDR3 sequence is 15 residues long. V was trimmed by 0 bases and J by 6 bases, leaving 15 bases between them. CDR3 sequence reads: CASSLAGGTYAEQYF. CDR3 bases: TGTGCCAGCAGCTTAGCGGGTGGGACGTACGCCGAGCAGTACTTC.

This clonotype occurred a few times. The chain links TRBV29-1 to TRBJ2-7; TRBD1 agrees at 12 bases. Germline values: CDR1 SQVTM, CDR2 ANQGSEA. The CDR3 runs 13 residues. Losses at the gene ends were 4 bases for V and 7 bases for J; bases not matched to a gene: 5. DNA of the CDR3: TGCAGCGTTGTAGGGACAGGGGGCTTTGAGCAGTACTTC. Protein product: CSVVGTGGFEQYF.

This rearrangement joins TRBV20-1 to TRBJ2-7; the match to TRBD2 covers 9 bases. This CDR3 is 15 amino acids long. V trimming: 3 bases; J trimming: 7 bases; junction bases outside the gene matches: 13. Per germline, CDR1 DFQATT and CDR2 SNEGSKA (reference sequence). The CDR3 spells CSASPSGDFRVEQYF. For the CDR3, the DNA is TGCAGTGCTAGCCCTAGCGGGGACTTCAGGGTGGAGCAGTACTTC.

The rearrangement links TRBV6-2 or TRBV6-3 to TRBJ2-7; D is possibly TRBD1 (6 bases). CDR3 length equals 13 residues. Trimming shortened V by 4 bases and J by 3 bases, and 10 bases separated the two germline ends. CDR1 MNHEY and CDR2 SVGEGT come from the germline V gene. The CDR3 region is CASSSGQLYEQYF. CDR3 bases: TGTGCCAGCAGTTCGGGACAACTCTACGAGCAGTACTTC.

The chain employs TRBV7-2 and TRBJ1-5; D is ambiguous. The germline V gene has CDR1 SGHTA and CDR2 FQGNSA. CDR3 length: 15 amino acids. Deletions cut 0 bases from V and 1 base from J, with 7 bases between. This CDR3 is CASSLAARSNQPQHF. For the CDR3, the DNA is TGTGCCAGCAGCTTAGCGGCGCGGAGCAATCAGCCCCAGCATTTT.

CDR3 in DNA: TGTGCCAGCAGCGTAGGGGCACAGCCCCGGGGGACCCAGTACTTC. Protein: CASSVGAQPRGTQYF. The chain joins TRBV9 to TRBJ2-5; D is perhaps TRBD2 (5 bases). The CDR3 extends over 15 amino acids. In germline, CDR1 is SGDLS, CDR2 YYNGEE. V was cut by 0 bases and J by 7 bases, with 16 bases left in between.

The CDR3 protein is CASSLMVGGETQYF. CDR3 DNA sequence: TGTGCCAGCAGTCTGATGGTTGGGGGAGAGACCCAGTACTTC. The chain couples TRBV7-2 to TRBJ2-5; D may correspond to TRBD1 or TRBD2 (5 bases each). This CDR3 has 14 amino acids. Germline V gene sequence: CDR1 SGHTA, CDR2 FQGNSA. Deletions cut 6 bases from V and 4 bases from J, with 15 bases between.

In this sample, this clonotype turned up once. The chain joins TRBV3-1 to TRBJ2-5, with 12 bases lining up with TRBD2. V lost 8 bases and J lost 3; bases outside the gene matches: 7. CDR1 LGHDT and CDR2 YNNKEL come from the germline V gene (reference sequence). CDR3 length: 15 amino acids. DNA for the CDR3: TGTGCCAGCGGATCTAGCGGGGGGGCTGAAGAGACCCAGTACTTC. It is translated as CASGSSGGAEETQYF.

The V gene is TRBV20-1, the J gene TRBJ2-5; TRBD2 aligns across 8 bases. CDR1 is DFQATT, CDR2 SNEGSKA, per germline (reference sequence). Germline trimming cut 5 bases from V and 4 bases from J; bases unmatched to any gene: 6. The CDR3 length is 13 residues. The CDR3 DNA sequence: TGCAGTGCTCCGGGACTAGTTACAGAGACCCAGTACTTC. The encoded protein is CSAPGLVTETQYF.

This chain uses TRBV21-1 with TRBJ1-5; the table names TRBD1, a call not compared with the DNA. TRBV21-1 is noted as a pseudogene. The CDR3 has 16 amino acids. The CDR3 coding sequence is TGTGCCAGCAGCAATGGGAGACAGCACCCAAATCAGCCCCAGCATTTT. As protein: CASSNGRQHPNQPQHF.

V is TRBV9 and J is TRBJ2-1; 11 bases are shared with TRBD2. CDR1 and CDR2 from the germline V gene are SGDLS and YYNGEE. V lost 3 bases, J lost 4 bases, and 3 bases stayed unmatched. CDR3 length equals 15 residues. The CDR3 sequence is CASSATSGGYNEQFF. As DNA, the CDR3 is TGTGCCAGCAGCGCTACTAGCGGGGGTTACAATGAGCAGTTCTTC.

The chain combines TRBV3-1 with TRBJ2-7; D is possibly TRBD2 (6 bases). V was cut by 0 bases and J by 6 bases, with 12 bases left in between. Germline V lookup: CDR1 LGHDT, CDR2 YNNKEL (reference sequence). This CDR3 region has 14 residues. CDR3 region: CASSQDGRGIEQYF. The CDR3 nucleotides read TGTGCCAGCAGCCAAGATGGTCGGGGGATCGAGCAGTACTTC.

The rearrangement uses TRBV15 and TRBJ2-1; possibly TRBD1 or TRBD2 for D (5 bases each). Germline V lookup: CDR1 LNHNV, CDR2 YYDKDF (reference sequence). The V end lost 3 bases, the J end lost 1 base, and 13 bases lay between the germline ends. CDR3 length: 16 residues. The CDR3 nucleotides read TGTGCCACCAGCAGTTTGGGACGGTTATCCTACAATGAGCAGTTCTTC. It yields the protein CATSSLGRLSYNEQFF.

The chain uses TRBV6-2 or TRBV6-3 and TRBJ1-5; 8 nucleotides align to TRBD1. The CDR3 is 14 amino acids. Looked up from germline, CDR1 is MNHEY and CDR2 is SVGEGT. The V and J ends lost 7 bases and 4 bases, in that order; junction bases with no gene match: 6. For the CDR3, the DNA is TGTGCCAGCAAACGACAGGGGAGGAATCAGCCCCAGCATTTT. Its translation is CASKRQGRNQPQHF.

V is TRBV27 and J is TRBJ1-2; no reliable D call. Germline CDR1 reads MNHEY; CDR2 reads SMNVEV (reference sequence). The CDR3 spans 13 residues. The V gene lost 3 bases and the J gene lost 2 bases, with 7 bases spanning the gap. CDR3 DNA sequence: TGTGCCAGCAGTTTTGCGGTGAACTATGGCTACACCTTC. Translated: CASSFAVNYGYTF.

V and J are TRBV6-6 and TRBJ2-7, with D perhaps given as TRBD1 or TRBD2 (5 bases each). The CDR3 spans 13 residues. Germline V gene sequence: CDR1 MNHNY, CDR2 SVGAGI (reference sequence). Trimming removed 2 bases at V and 7 bases at J, with 12 bases between. Here the CDR3 reads CASSYELGVEQYF. The CDR3 nucleotides are TGTGCCAGCAGTTACGAATTGGGGGTTGAGCAGTACTTC.

The chain carries TRBV9 and TRBJ2-3, with no clear D. The V and J ends lost 3 bases and 2 bases respectively, with 7 bases between them. CDR3 length: 13 residues. The germline V gene encodes CDR1 SGDLS and CDR2 YYNGEE. CDR3 in DNA: TGTGCCAGCAGCGCCTCAATCACAGATACGCAGTATTTT. Residues: CASSASITDTQYF.

The V and J genes are TRBV29-1 and TRBJ2-7; unclear D gene. Trimming removed 6 bases from V and 2 bases from J, with 8 bases in between. This CDR3 is built from 11 residues. Germline CDR1 SQVTM, CDR2 ANQGSEA. The CDR3 DNA is TGCAGCGTACCGGACGCCTACGAGCAGTACTTC. This gives the protein CSVPDAYEQYF.

The rearrangement links TRBV7-2 to TRBJ2-7; the D gene is possibly TRBD1 (6 bases). This CDR3 contains 14 residues. V lost 2 bases to trimming and J lost 2 bases, with 10 bases between them. CDR1 and CDR2 (germline): SGHTA, FQGNSA. The CDR3 sequence: CASSLIRGTYEQYF. The CDR3 region has the DNA TGTGCCAGCAGCTTAATAAGGGGGACCTACGAGCAGTACTTC.

This clonotype occurred once. The chain joins TRBV9 to TRBJ1-1; 7 nucleotides agree with TRBD1. The CDR3 contains 15 residues. CDR1 and CDR2 from the germline V gene are SGDLS and YYNGEE. Trimming took 0 bases from V and 1 from J; bases not matched to a gene: 3. The CDR3 sequence is CASSVGQGPNTEAFF. The CDR3 bases are TGTGCCAGCAGCGTAGGACAGGGCCCGAACACTGAAGCTTTCTTT.

V is TRBV4-1 and J is TRBJ1-6; no clear D gene. The germline V gene encodes CDR1 MGHRA and CDR2 YSYEKL. The CDR3 covers 13 residues. V was pared by 4 bases and J by 8 bases, with 9 bases between. The CDR3 reads CASSPGYDSPLHF. The CDR3 bases are TGCGCCAGCAGCCCGGGATATGATTCACCCCTCCACTTT.

This clonotype occurred once. This sequence joins TRBV5-1 and TRBJ2-7, with 9 nucleotides matching TRBD1. Germline-derived CDR1 and CDR2 are SGHRS and YFSETQ. J lost 7 bases, V lost 4 bases, and 12 bases had no gene match. The CDR3 extends over 15 amino acids. The CDR3 nucleotides are TGCGCCAGCAGCACCACAGGGGGCTTAACAGGGGAGCAGTACTTC. Protein sequence: CASSTTGGLTGEQYF. The entire variable domain, with the rest obtained from reference TRBV5-1 and TRBJ2-7, is as follows: KAGVTQTPRYLIKTRGQQVTLSCSPISGHRSVSWYQQTPGQGLQFLFEYFSETQRNKGNFPGRFSGRQFSNSRSEMNVSTLELGDSALYLCASSTTGGLTGEQYFGPGTRLTVT.

The chain is built from TRBV19 and TRBJ2-2; D ambiguous. Between the trimmed V and J ends, which lost 5 bases and 6 bases, there was a span of 4 bases. Germline V gene sequence: CDR1 LNHDA, CDR2 SQIVND (reference sequence). The CDR3 has 11 residues. The CDR3 sequence is CASSGSGELFF. CDR3 bases: TGTGCCAGTAGTGGGTCCGGGGAGCTGTTTTTT.

The V call is TRBV9, the J call TRBJ2-2; D unresolved. V was shortened by 0 bases and J by 1 base, with 7 bases between the two germline ends. This CDR3 is 15 amino acids long. CDR1 and CDR2 (germline): SGDLS, YYNGEE. Written as DNA, the CDR3 is TGTGCCAGCAGCGTAGGACCACGGAACACCGGGGAGCTGTTTTTT. Protein: CASSVGPRNTGELFF.

This sequence joins TRBV9 and TRBJ2-3; 9 positions agree with TRBD2. This CDR3 has 15 residues. V gave up 0 bases and J gave up 1 base; unmatched junction bases: 0. In germline, CDR1 is SGDLS, CDR2 YYNGEE. CDR3 sequence (DNA): TGTGCCAGCAGCGTAGTAGCGGGGGGCACAGATACGCAGTATTTT. This codes for CASSVVAGGTDTQYF.

This clonotype is a singleton in its sample. The rearrangement joins TRBV5-4 to TRBJ1-1, with D possibly matching TRBD1 (5 bases). Trimming shortened V by 4 bases and J by 1 base, and 8 bases separated the two germline ends. The CDR3 is made up of 13 amino acids. CDR1 and CDR2 (germline): SGHNT, YYREEE (reference sequence). As DNA, the CDR3 is TGTGCCAGCAGCCCAGGGTGGAACACTGAAGCTTTCTTT. Protein product: CASSPGWNTEAFF. Together with reference TRBV5-4 and TRBJ1-1, the CDR3 gives the full variable domain: ETGVTQSPTHLIKTRGQQVTLRCSSQSGHNTVSWYQQALGQGPQFIFQYYREEENGRGNFPPRFSGLQFPNYSSELNVNALELDDSALYLCASSPGWNTEAFFGQGTRLTVV.